This T cell receptor beta chain was captured in a study of blood T cell repertoires in COVID-19 (dated by TCRdb to 2020 to 2021). Background for the entire study: Samples covering the acute and convalescent phases of COVID-19 were provided by collaborators in the United States, Italy and Spain. The repertoires were released in a freely available public database intended as a resource for research on the immune response to SARS-CoV-2. The material from the prospective study consisted of cDNA or gDNA derived from T cells, B-cell-depleted T cells, or PBMCs. Samples came from the ongoing ImmuneRACE study (first 160 participants) plus 1,254 subjects from 6 global collaborators. The sample metadata nearly always contained a de-identified subject ID, COVID-19 status, age in years and sex. Where available, HLA class I and class II types were obtained from metadata supplied by the sample provider rather than from assay-based typing. Subjects who had been exposed to COVID-19, were actively infected with it, or had recovered from it provided the deeply sampled blood TCRbeta repertoires that made up the dataset. Study-level results and caveats: Clinical and demographic metadata were provided uncurated, with the amount varying by source and participant.

Details on this clone: The clone's antigen remains unknown. Base-call qualities are not available, and no considerably larger clone is one nucleotide away.

The immunoSEQ Assay, a bias-controlled multiplex PCR, was used to amplify TCRbeta CDR3 regions from genomic DNA. In the paper's pipeline: Within the assay, amplification of reference gene primers was used to estimate how many nucleated cells each sample contained. To quantify the absolute abundance of each unique TCRbeta CDR3 rearrangement, sequence reads were collapsed and filtered. Productive Simpson clonality was computed per sample as the square root of Simpson's diversity index over productive rearrangements. TCRdb retrieved this table from immuneACCESS and kept in-frame rearrangements only. Not all clones are present; in checked studies, unresolved V genes account for under half, and no reason is known for the remainder. That table is the source of V, J and clone size, and D and trimming were worked out from the DNA. The sample table records roughly 100,000 clones; about nine tenths of these occur just once. More than 1.5% of the sample rests with the top ten.

In the germline V gene, CDR1 corresponds to MDHEN and CDR2 to SYDVKM. The CDR3 covers 13 residues, taking in both the cysteine and the phenylalanine. Just CDR3 DNA is preserved here, 39 bases in frame from base 1. V is cut by 8 bases and J by 3 bases, and the space between the germline ends is 11 bases. One collaborating source in Seattle enrolled patients while the patients were actively infected and followed the patients over time throughout the course of disease. Whole blood was collected in K2EDTA tubes by collaborating institutions according to the institutions' own protocols. Collaborator samples were shipped for TCRbeta analysis as frozen whole blood, isolated PBMCs, or DNA extracted from either sample type.

This chain is built from TRBV28 and TRBJ1-5; the D gene is not confidently resolved. Sequences were obtained from peripheral blood. The clonotype comes from a woman aged 45-59 years with COVID-19, enrolled during active disease. CDR3 protein: CASRGQFNQPQHF. The DNA reads TGTGCCAGCCGAGGTCAGTTCAATCAGCCCCAGCATTTT.